The clone carrying this T cell receptor (beta chain) was counted only a few times. Amplification targeted TCR beta CDR3 regions from RNA transcripts. HTBI primers were used for first-round RT-PCR of the TCR CDR3. MiXCR was run by TCRdb on the multiplex PCR reads, yielding one entry per CDR3 protein. The table has about 700,000 distinct CDR3 sequences, roughly 46% seen once. This specimen belongs to a study of T cells in Graves' hyperthyroidism and ophthalmopathy. The J segment lost 8 bases and the V segment lost 3 bases, leaving 7 bases of the junction unmatched. Germline lookup yields CDR1 SGHRS and CDR2 YFSETQ. The CDR3 is made up of 14 amino acids. Every diagnosis used clinical symptoms, serum thyroxine and TRAb, thyroid ultrasound and orbital computed tomography.

The gene calls are TRBV5-1 and TRBJ1-1, with 10 bases aligning to TRBD1. The sample was peripheral blood or thyroid tissue (not recorded which). The source is an adult man with Graves' disease, either hyperthyroidism or ophthalmopathy (not recorded which). CDR3 sequence: CASSSGTGVSEAFF. The DNA of the CDR3 is TGCGCCAGCAGCTCCGGGACAGGGGTCTCCGAAGCTTTCTTT.